This section outlines one T cell receptor beta chain sequence together with its context. There are 15 residues in the CDR3. The germline CDR1 and CDR2 sequences are MGHRA and YSYEKL. V gave up 1 base and J gave up 10 bases; unmatched junction bases: 4. These data belong to a study of blood T cell repertoires in COVID-19. How the authors handled the data: Amplifying reference gene primers gave estimates of nucleated cell counts. Sequencing used immunoSEQ multiplex PCR; TCRdb keeps in-frame clones, though not all of them. From that table come the V and J calls and clone size; the DNA was used to work out D and trimming. This sample has about 200,000 clones, with roughly 88% found just once.

This chain uses TRBV4-1 with TRBJ1-6, with 10 nucleotides matching TRBD1. The origin of this receptor is a human donor in a cohort sampled during active COVID-19. Sequencing was done on a sample of peripheral blood. Here the CDR3 reads CASSQVRQGASPLHF. The CDR3 nucleotides are TGCGCCAGCAGCCAAGTGAGACAGGGGGCATCACCCCTCCACTTT.